These 22 T cell receptor beta chains originate from one sample sequenced in a study of cytomegalovirus exposure and HLA in healthy donors. The primer mix had 60 Vbeta and 13 Jbeta primers. Sequencing was performed with immunoSEQ multiplex PCR; in TCRdb, only in-frame clones are kept and a portion is missing. The sample comprises hundreds of thousands of clones, roughly 80% of which are singletons, and 2.5% to 3% rests with the top ten. Input material: PBMCs. The receptors stem from a man aged 25-45 years in good health and CMV-seronegative.

The V call is TRBV28, the J call TRBJ1-2, with D unclear. The germline CDR1 and CDR2 sequences are MDHEN and SYDVKM. This CDR3 contains 15 residues. V shed 6 bases and J shed 4 bases, with 18 bases lying between them. CDR3 in DNA: TGTGCCAGCAGCCCTACCGGGGTGGGGTCCTATGGCTACACCTTC. Its translation: CASSPTGVGSYGYTF.

The gene calls are TRBV7-2 and TRBJ2-1; D call uncertain. Trimming pared 3 bases from V and 5 bases from J, leaving 11 bases between. The CDR3 has 14 amino acids. Germline-derived CDR1 and CDR2 are SGHTA and FQGNSA. CDR3 loop: CASSFPGGNNEQFF. The CDR3 DNA reads TGTGCCAGCAGCTTCCCCGGCGGCAACAATGAGCAGTTCTTC.

This rearrangement joins TRBV15 to TRBJ1-6, with D possibly being TRBD1 (6 bases). Trimming shortened V by 1 base and J by 10 bases, and 11 bases separated the two germline ends. Germline-derived CDR1 and CDR2 are LNHNV and YYDKDF (reference sequence). The CDR3 is 14 residues long. CDR3 DNA: TGTGCCACCAGCAGAGTGAGGGGGGGATCACCCCTCCACTTT. Protein: CATSRVRGGSPLHF.

The rearrangement joins TRBV4-3 to TRBJ1-5, with D possibly being TRBD1 (6 bases). Trimming removed 4 bases from V and 7 bases from J, with 14 bases in between. CDR3 length: 14 amino acids. Looked up from germline, CDR1 is LGHNA and CDR2 is YSLEER. CDR3 protein: CASSRTRGRQPQHF. The CDR3 DNA sequence: TGCGCCAGCAGCCGCACCAGGGGTAGGCAGCCCCAGCATTTT.

This clone was counted once. V and J are TRBV5-1 and TRBJ2-2; 8 nucleotides agree with TRBD1. J gave up 3 bases and V 0 bases, and 13 bases lay outside the gene matches. This CDR3 comprises 19 residues. Germline V gene data show CDR1 as SGHRS and CDR2 as YFSETQ. Here the CDR3 reads CASSLVDRGVARDTGELFF. CDR3 DNA sequence: TGCGCCAGCAGCTTGGTAGACAGGGGAGTGGCGAGGGACACCGGGGAGCTGTTTTTT. The complete variable domain, with remaining parts taken from reference TRBV5-1 and TRBJ2-2, reads KAGVTQTPRYLIKTRGQQVTLSCSPISGHRSVSWYQQTPGQGLQFLFEYFSETQRNKGNFPGRFSGRQFSNSRSEMNVSTLELGDSALYLCASSLVDRGVARDTGELFFGEGSRLTVL.

This chain links TRBV19 with TRBJ1-6; D not resolved. Trimming cost V 5 bases and J 8 bases, with 13 bases left between them. The CDR3 covers 14 residues. Germline CDR1 and CDR2: LNHDA and SQIVND (reference sequence). CDR3 residues: CASSPPRGYSPLHF. CDR3 nucleotide sequence: TGTGCCAGTAGTCCCCCCCGGGGTTATTCACCCCTCCACTTT. The full variable domain, its missing parts supplied by reference TRBV19 and TRBJ1-6, is DGGITQSPKYLFRKEGQNVTLSCEQNLNHDAMYWYRQDPGQGLRLIYYSQIVNDFQKGDIAEGYSVSREKKESFPLTVTSAQKNPTAFYLCASSPPRGYSPLHFGNGTRLTVT.

The rearrangement joins TRBV21-1 to TRBJ2-2; the table names TRBD1, a call not compared with the DNA. TRBV21-1 is shown as a pseudogene. This CDR3 spans 16 amino acids. The CDR3 coding sequence is TGTGCCAGCAGCATCGGGACAGGAGTTAACACCGGGGAGCTGTTTTTT. This gives the protein CASSIGTGVNTGELFF.

A single count supports this clone. The CDR3 DNA follows: TGTGCCAGCAGTCTTAGGGGCTACGAGCAGTACTTC. This translates into CASSLRGYEQYF. V is TRBV6-5 and J is TRBJ2-7; weak D call: TRBD1 (5 bases). Trimming took 5 bases from V and 3 from J, leaving 8 bases between them. CDR1 is MNHEY and CDR2 is SVGAGI in the germline V gene. The CDR3 covers 12 residues.

The rearrangement joins TRBV7-2 to TRBJ1-2; the match to TRBD1 covers 7 bases. Per germline, CDR1 SGHTA and CDR2 FQGNSA. The V segment lost 2 bases and the J segment 4 bases; nucleotides outside the gene matches: 7. The CDR3 covers 15 residues. The chain's CDR3 is CASSLTGQYFYGYTF. Written as DNA, the CDR3 is TGTGCCAGCAGCTTAACGGGACAGTATTTCTATGGCTACACCTTC. Full variable domain (outside the CDR3, taken from reference TRBV7-2 and TRBJ1-2): GAGVSQSPSNKVTEKGKDVELRCDPISGHTALYWYRQSLGQGLEFLIYFQGNSAPDKSGLPSDRFSAERTGGSVSTLTIQRTQQEDSAVYLCASSLTGQYFYGYTFGSGTRLTVV.

CDR3 region: CASKRQRNTEAFF. CDR3 DNA: TGTGCCAGCAAGCGCCAAAGAAACACTGAAGCTTTCTTT. The chain carries TRBV28 and TRBJ1-1, with D unresolved. Trimming shortened V by 7 bases and J by 2 bases, and 11 bases separated the two germline ends. The CDR3 loop spans 13 amino acids. The germline gives CDR1 MDHEN, CDR2 SYDVKM.

The rearrangement links TRBV9 to TRBJ2-3; possible D gene TRBD2, 5 bases. Trimming pared 0 bases from V and 2 bases from J, leaving 7 bases between. This CDR3 has 14 amino acids. Germline V gene data show CDR1 as SGDLS and CDR2 as YYNGEE. The CDR3 sequence is CASSVAGYTDTQYF. For the CDR3, the DNA is TGTGCCAGCAGCGTAGCGGGGTACACAGATACGCAGTATTTT.

The chain uses TRBV21-1 and TRBJ2-7; the D segment call TRBD1 is taken from the table without a DNA check. TRBV21-1 is reported as a pseudogene. CDR3 length: 16 amino acids. The CDR3 DNA reads TGTGCCAGCAGCAAAGTTAGGACAGGGGTATGTGACGAGCAGTACTTC. This sequence encodes CASSKVRTGVCDEQYF.

V and J are TRBV28 and TRBJ2-7; TRBD1 agrees at 7 bases. V dropped 5 bases and J dropped 0; count of bases not matched to a gene: 7. The CDR3 has 15 amino acids. Germline-derived CDR1 and CDR2 are MDHEN and SYDVKM. CDR3 loop: CASSGTVRPSYEQYF. The CDR3 nucleotides read TGTGCCAGCAGTGGGACAGTCAGGCCCTCCTACGAGCAGTACTTC. The full variable domain, rest sourced from reference TRBV28 and TRBJ2-7, is DVKVTQSSRYLVKRTGEKVFLECVQDMDHENMFWYRQDPGLGLRLIYFSYDVKMKEKGDIPEGYSVSREKKERFSLILESASTNQTSMYLCASSGTVRPSYEQYFGPGTRLTVT.

The V gene is TRBV10-3, the J gene TRBJ2-1, with 8 bases matching TRBD2. V shed 5 bases and J 8 bases; nucleotides not matched to a gene: 5. The CDR3 contains 13 residues. CDR1 ENHRY and CDR2 SYGVKD come from the germline V gene. Written as DNA, the CDR3 is TGTGCCATCAGTTCGCGGGAGGTCGATGAGCAGTTCTTC. It is translated as CAISSREVDEQFF.

This chain uses TRBV27 with TRBJ2-1, with a weak D call TRBD2 (5 bases). The CDR3 has 12 amino acids. Trimming removed 6 bases at V and 5 bases at J, with 8 bases between. The germline V gene encodes CDR1 MNHEY and CDR2 SMNVEV (reference sequence). Written as DNA, the CDR3 is TGTGCCAGCAGGACACTAGACAATGAGCAGTTCTTC. It specifies CASRTLDNEQFF.

This clone was seen a single time. The genes are TRBV7-3 and TRBJ2-1, with 8 bases matching TRBD2. The CDR3 consists of 19 residues. Germline V gives CDR1 SGHTA, CDR2 FQGTGA. The V gene end was trimmed by 2 bases and the J gene end by 5 bases; junction bases not matched to a gene: 17. The CDR3 reads CASSLSGGRGQYRDNEQFF. The CDR3 DNA reads TGTGCCAGCAGCTTATCGGGGGGGCGGGGGCAATATAGGGACAATGAGCAGTTCTTC.

This clone was recorded only once. CDR3 sequence reads: CASSEVTPPLTSRTGNTIYF. The CDR3 DNA sequence: TGTGCCAGCAGTGAGGTGACACCTCCGTTAACCTCCCGCACTGGAAACACCATATATTTT. The chain uses TRBV2 and TRBJ1-3; the D is unclear. The CDR3 consists of 20 residues. V lost 3 bases and J lost 2, with 26 bases in between. The germline V gene has CDR1 SNHLY and CDR2 FYNNEI.

The chain has TRBV27 and TRBJ2-7; maybe TRBD2 (5 bases). V shed 6 bases and J shed 2 bases, with 17 bases lying between them. Germline lookup yields CDR1 MNHEY and CDR2 SMNVEV (reference sequence). The CDR3 covers 15 residues. CDR3 coding DNA: TGTGCCAGCAGCCCCGGACTCCTTTCAGCCTACGAGCAGTACTTC. It yields the protein CASSPGLLSAYEQYF.

This clone has just one count. The V gene is TRBV28, the J gene TRBJ2-5, with 10 nucleotides matching TRBD2. The CDR3 loop spans 16 amino acids. CDR1 is MDHEN and CDR2 is SYDVKM in the germline V gene. After removal of 6 bases from V and 4 bases from J, the junction contained 11 bases not matched to a gene. The CDR3: CASSLRGIAGGETQYF. In nucleotides, the CDR3 is TGTGCCAGCAGCCTCCGGGGAATAGCGGGGGGAGAGACCCAGTACTTC.

The rearrangement uses TRBV5-1 and TRBJ1-1; D uncertain. Per the germline V gene, CDR1 is SGHRS and CDR2 is YFSETQ. V was pared by 2 bases and J by 1 base, with 12 bases between. The CDR3 totals 15 residues. The CDR3 protein is CASSFRALSNTEAFF. In nucleotides, the CDR3 is TGCGCCAGCAGCTTCCGAGCTTTATCGAACACTGAAGCTTTCTTT. The full variable domain, in which reference TRBV5-1 and TRBJ1-1 provide the parts outside the CDR3, is KAGVTQTPRYLIKTRGQQVTLSCSPISGHRSVSWYQQTPGQGLQFLFEYFSETQRNKGNFPGRFSGRQFSNSRSEMNVSTLELGDSALYLCASSFRALSNTEAFFGQGTRLTVV.

The rearrangement links TRBV7-3 to TRBJ2-1, with 7 bases matching TRBD1. CDR1 SGHTA and CDR2 FQGTGA come from the germline V gene. J gave up 6 bases and V 2 bases, and 7 bases lay outside the gene matches. The CDR3 runs to 15 residues. CDR3 in DNA: TGTGCCAGCAGCTTATCCCCGAACAGGGGCAATGAGCAGTTCTTC. Translation: CASSLSPNRGNEQFF.

The chain combines TRBV9 with TRBJ1-2; 7 bases fit TRBD1. Germline assignment: CDR1 SGDLS and CDR2 YYNGEE. The CDR3 runs 18 residues. Losses at the gene ends were 0 bases for V and 0 bases for J; bases not matched to a gene: 11. CDR3 region: CASSVDPGQPLTNYGYTF. CDR3 in DNA: TGTGCCAGCAGCGTAGACCCGGGACAGCCGCTTACTAACTATGGCTACACCTTC.